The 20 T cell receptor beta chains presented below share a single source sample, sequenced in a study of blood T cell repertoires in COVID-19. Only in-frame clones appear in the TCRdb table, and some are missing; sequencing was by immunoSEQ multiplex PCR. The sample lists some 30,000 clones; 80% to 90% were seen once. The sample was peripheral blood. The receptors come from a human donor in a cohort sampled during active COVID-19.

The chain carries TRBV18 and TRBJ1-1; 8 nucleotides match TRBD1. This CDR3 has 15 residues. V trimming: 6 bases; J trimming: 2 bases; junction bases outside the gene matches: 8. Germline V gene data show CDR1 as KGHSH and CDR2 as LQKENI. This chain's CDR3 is CASSLRQGQNTEAFF. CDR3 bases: TGTGCCAGCTCCCTTCGACAGGGGCAAAACACTGAAGCTTTCTTT.

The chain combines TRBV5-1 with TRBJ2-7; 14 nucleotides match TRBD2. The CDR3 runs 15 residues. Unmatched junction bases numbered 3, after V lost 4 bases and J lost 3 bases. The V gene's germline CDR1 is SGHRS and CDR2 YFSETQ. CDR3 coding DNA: TGCGCCAGCAGCCTCGGACTAGCGGGGGGCTACGAGCAGTACTTC. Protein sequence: CASSLGLAGGYEQYF.

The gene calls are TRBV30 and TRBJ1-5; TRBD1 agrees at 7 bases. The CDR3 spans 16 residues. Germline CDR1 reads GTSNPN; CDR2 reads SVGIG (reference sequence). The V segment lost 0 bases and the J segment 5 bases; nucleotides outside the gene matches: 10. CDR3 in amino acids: CAWSVPTGFGDQPQHF. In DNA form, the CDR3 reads TGTGCCTGGAGTGTACCGACAGGGTTTGGGGATCAGCCCCAGCATTTT.

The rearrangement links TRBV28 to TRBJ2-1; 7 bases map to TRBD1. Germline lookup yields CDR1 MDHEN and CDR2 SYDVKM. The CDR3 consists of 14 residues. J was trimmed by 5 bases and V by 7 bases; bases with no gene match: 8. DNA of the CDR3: TGTGCCAGCATCTCACAGGGGTGGAACAATGAGCAGTTCTTC. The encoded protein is CASISQGWNNEQFF.

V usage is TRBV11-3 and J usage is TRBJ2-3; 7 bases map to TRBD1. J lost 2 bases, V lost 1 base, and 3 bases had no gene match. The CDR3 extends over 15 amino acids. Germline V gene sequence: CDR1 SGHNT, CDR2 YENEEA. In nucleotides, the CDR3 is TGTGCCAGCAGCTTAGGCACAGGGGTCACAGATACGCAGTATTTT. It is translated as CASSLGTGVTDTQYF.

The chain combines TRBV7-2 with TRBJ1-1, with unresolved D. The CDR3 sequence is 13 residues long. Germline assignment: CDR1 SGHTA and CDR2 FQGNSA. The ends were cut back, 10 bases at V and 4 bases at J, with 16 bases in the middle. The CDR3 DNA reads TGTGCCACCCGGCGTGAGGGTGGCACTGAAGCTTTCTTT. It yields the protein CATRREGGTEAFF.

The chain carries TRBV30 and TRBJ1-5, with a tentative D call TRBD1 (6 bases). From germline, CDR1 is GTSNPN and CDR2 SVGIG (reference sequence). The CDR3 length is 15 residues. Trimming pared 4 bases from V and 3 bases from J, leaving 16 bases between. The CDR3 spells CAWNPRGRFNQPQHF. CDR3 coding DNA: TGTGCCTGGAACCCCAGGGGACGGTTCAATCAGCCCCAGCATTTT.

The CDR3 DNA is TGTGCCAGCAGTTACTCGATAAGGGAGCCCACAGATACGCAGTATTTT. This encodes CASSYSIREPTDTQYF. This chain links TRBV6-2 or TRBV6-3 with TRBJ2-3; perhaps TRBD2 as D (5 bases). Trimming left V 0 bases short and J 2 bases short, with 12 bases between. The length of the CDR3 is 16 residues. Germline V gene data show CDR1 as MNHEY and CDR2 as SVGEGT.

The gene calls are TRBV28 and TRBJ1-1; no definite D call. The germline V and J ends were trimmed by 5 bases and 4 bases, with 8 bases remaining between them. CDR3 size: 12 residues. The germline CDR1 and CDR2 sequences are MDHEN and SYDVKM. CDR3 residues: CASSTAGTEAFF. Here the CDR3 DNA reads TGTGCCAGCAGTACGGCGGGCACTGAAGCTTTCTTT.

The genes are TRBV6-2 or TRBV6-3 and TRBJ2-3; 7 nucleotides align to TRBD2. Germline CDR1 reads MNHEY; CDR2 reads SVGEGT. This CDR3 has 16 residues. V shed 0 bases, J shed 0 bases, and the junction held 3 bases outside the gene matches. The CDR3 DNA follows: TGTGCCAGCAGTTACTCGCCGCGGGGGAGCACAGATACGCAGTATTTT. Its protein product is CASSYSPRGSTDTQYF.

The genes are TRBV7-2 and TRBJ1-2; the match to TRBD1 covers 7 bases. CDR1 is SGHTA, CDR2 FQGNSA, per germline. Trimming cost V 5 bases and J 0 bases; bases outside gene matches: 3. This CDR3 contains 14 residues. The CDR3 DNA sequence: TGTGCCAGCAGCCCGGGGACAGCTAACTATGGCTACACCTTC. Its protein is CASSPGTANYGYTF.

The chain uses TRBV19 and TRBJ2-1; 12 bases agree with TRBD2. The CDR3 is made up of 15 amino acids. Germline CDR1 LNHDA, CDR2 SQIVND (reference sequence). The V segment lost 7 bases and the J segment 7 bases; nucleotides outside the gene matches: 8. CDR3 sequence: CASIGLAGPRNEQFF. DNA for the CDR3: TGTGCCAGTATAGGACTAGCGGGGCCCAGGAATGAGCAGTTCTTC.

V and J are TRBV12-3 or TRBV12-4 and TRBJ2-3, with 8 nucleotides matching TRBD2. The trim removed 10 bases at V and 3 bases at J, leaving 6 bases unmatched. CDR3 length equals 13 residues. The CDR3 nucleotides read TGTGCCACCCGGGGGGGCCGGACAGATACGCAGTATTTT. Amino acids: CATRGGRTDTQYF.

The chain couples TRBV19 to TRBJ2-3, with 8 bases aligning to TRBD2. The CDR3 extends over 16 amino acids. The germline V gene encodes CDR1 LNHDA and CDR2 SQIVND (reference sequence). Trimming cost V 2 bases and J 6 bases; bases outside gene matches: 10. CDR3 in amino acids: CASSIRAGGTMDTQYF. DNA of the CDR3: TGTGCCAGTAGTATAAGGGCGGGGGGTACCATGGATACGCAGTATTTT.

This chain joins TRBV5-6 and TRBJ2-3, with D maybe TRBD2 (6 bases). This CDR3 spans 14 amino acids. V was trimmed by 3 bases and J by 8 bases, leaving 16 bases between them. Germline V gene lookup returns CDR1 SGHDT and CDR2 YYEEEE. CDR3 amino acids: CASSSRPAGGTQYF. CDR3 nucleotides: TGTGCCAGCAGCTCTCGACCCGCCGGGGGTACGCAGTATTTT. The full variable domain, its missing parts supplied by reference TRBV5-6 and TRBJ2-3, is DAGVTQSPTHLIKTRGQQVTLRCSPKSGHDTVSWYQQALGQGPQFIFQYYEEEERQRGNFPDRFSGHQFPNYSSELNVNALLLGDSALYLCASSSRPAGGTQYFGPGTRLTVL.

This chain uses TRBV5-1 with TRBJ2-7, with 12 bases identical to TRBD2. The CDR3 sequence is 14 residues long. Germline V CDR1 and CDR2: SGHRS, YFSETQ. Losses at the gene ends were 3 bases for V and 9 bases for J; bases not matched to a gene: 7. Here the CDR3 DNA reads TGCGCCAGCAGCTCCTCTAGCGGGGGGGGTGTGCAGTACTTC. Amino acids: CASSSSSGGGVQYF.

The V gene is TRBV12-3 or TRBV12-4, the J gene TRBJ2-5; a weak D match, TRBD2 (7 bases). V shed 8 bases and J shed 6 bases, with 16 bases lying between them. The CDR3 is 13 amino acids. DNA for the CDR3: TGTGCCAGCCAGCCGGGGGGCACTAAGACCCAGTACTTC. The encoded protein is CASQPGGTKTQYF.

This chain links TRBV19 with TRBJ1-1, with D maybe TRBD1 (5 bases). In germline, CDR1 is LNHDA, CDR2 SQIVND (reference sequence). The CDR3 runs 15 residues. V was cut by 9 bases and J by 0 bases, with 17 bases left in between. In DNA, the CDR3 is TGTGCCAGCCGTGAATTGGGGGGGTTGAACACTGAAGCTTTCTTT. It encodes CASRELGGLNTEAFF.

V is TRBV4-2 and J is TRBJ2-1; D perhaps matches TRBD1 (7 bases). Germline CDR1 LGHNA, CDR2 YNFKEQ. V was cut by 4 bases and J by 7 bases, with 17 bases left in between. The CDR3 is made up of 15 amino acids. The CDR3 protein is CASSRQGVGGNEQFF. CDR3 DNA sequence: TGTGCCAGCAGCCGTCAGGGGGTCGGGGGAAATGAGCAGTTCTTC.

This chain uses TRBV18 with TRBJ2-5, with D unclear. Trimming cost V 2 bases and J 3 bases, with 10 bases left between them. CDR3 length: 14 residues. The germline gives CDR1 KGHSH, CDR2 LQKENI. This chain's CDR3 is CASSPIPPKETQYF. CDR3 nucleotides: TGTGCCAGCTCACCAATTCCTCCTAAAGAGACCCAGTACTTC.